This T cell receptor beta chain is drawn from a study of metastatic and nonmetastatic thyroid tumors. Study details: Samples came from malignant and benign thyroid patients, and repertoires were compared across blood and tumor or nodule tissue. The study's findings and limits: The reported finding was significantly higher TCR beta diversity in malignant thyroid tumors relative to benign nodules, in blood and tumor.

Thyroid surgery was preceded by no treatment in any patient. V dropped 4 bases and J dropped 7 bases, with 26 bases sitting between them. The CDR3 totals 18 residues. Under the authors' procedure: Clinicopathological groups differed in CDR3, with these differences serving to build a distant-metastasis classifier for papillary thyroid cancer. MiXCR reprocessed the PCR reads for TCRdb. The V and J calls shown here were made by TCRdb, not taken from the authors' results. The sample gives roughly 20,000 clones, 29% of which show up once; over 10% is in the top ten. This clone was recorded a few times. The target antigen is unknown.

Material for sequencing was tumor tissue. The clonotype originates from a female donor with papillary thyroid cancer or a benign thyroid nodule (not recorded which). Some clones in this sample may be carry-over from other donors' samples. The chain is built from TRBV12-3 or TRBV12-4 and TRBJ2-1; D assignment may be TRBD1 or TRBD2 (5 bases each). The CDR3 reads CASSSRGRARSGVNEQFF. CDR3 nucleotide sequence: TGTGCCAGCAGTTCCCGGGGCAGGGCTCGTAGTGGTGTGAATGAGCAGTTCTTC.